This T cell receptor (beta chain) is drawn from a study of metastatic and nonmetastatic thyroid tumors. Whole-study context: From malignant and benign thyroid patients, repertoires in blood and in tumor or nodule tissue were compared.

Study-wide results and caveats: Significantly greater TCR beta diversity was reportedly found in malignant thyroid tumors than in benign nodules (in blood and tumor).

Per the study methods: The distant-metastasis classifier for papillary thyroid cancer was built from CDR3 differences across clinicopathological groups. TCRdb re-analyzed the PCR reads using MiXCR. These V and J calls derive from TCRdb rather than the authors' analysis. The sample lists fewer than 35,000 clones; over 15% were seen once. Among the patients, none had received any treatment before thyroid surgery. Per germline, CDR1 MNHNS and CDR2 SASEGT. The ends were cut back, 6 bases at V and 12 bases at J, with 24 bases in the middle. CDR3 length: 15 residues. As to this clone: Its specificity is unknown.

The specimen sequenced was blood. This TCR was sampled from a male donor with papillary thyroid cancer or a benign thyroid nodule (not recorded which). Some clones in this sample may be carry-over from other donors' samples. The chain uses TRBV6-1 and TRBJ1-5; D not resolved. CDR3: CASSPRNSEESHQHF. Written as DNA, the CDR3 is TGTGCCAGCAGCCCCCGGAACAGTGAGGAATCGCACCAGCATTTT.